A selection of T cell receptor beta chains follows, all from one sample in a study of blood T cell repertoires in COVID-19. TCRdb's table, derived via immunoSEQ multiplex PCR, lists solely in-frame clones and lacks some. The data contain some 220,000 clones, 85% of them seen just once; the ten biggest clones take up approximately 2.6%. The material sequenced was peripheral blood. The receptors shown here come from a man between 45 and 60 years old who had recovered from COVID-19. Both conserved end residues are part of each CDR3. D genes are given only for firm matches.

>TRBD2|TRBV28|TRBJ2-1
CATNSGASYNEQFF
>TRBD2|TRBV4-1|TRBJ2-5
CASSHTTRGDGETQYF
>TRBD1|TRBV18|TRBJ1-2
CASSPDRADGYTF
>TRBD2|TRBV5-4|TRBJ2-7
CASSFWTSGSYEQYF
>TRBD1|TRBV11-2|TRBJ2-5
CASSFRTGGPKETQYF
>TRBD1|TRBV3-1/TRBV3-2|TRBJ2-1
CASSHLQGAYNEQFF
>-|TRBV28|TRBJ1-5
CASSAALGGNQPQHF
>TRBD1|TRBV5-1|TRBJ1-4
CASSQSTGNEKLFF
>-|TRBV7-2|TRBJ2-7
CASSLSPTAYEQYF
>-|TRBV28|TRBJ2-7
CASCRGDYEQYF
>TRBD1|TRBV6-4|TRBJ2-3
CASSSGQGNTQYF
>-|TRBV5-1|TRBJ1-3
CASSLNAEGSSGNTIYF
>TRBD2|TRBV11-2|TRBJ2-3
CASSPASGRAAGTQYF
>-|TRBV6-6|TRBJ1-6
CASRPRRGSYSPLHF
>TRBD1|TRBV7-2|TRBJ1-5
CASSPGTGHQPQHF
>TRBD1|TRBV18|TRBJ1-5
CASSPLRDSYNQPQHF
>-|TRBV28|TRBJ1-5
CASSLQTGYSQPQHF
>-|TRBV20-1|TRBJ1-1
CSASGEYLTEAFF
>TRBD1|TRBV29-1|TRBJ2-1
CSVSVQGRDEQFF
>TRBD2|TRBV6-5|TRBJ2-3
CARGLAGAIDTQYF
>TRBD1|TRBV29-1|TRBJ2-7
CSVRSGQGRSYEQYF
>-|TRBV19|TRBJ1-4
CASSMSIWGGEKLFF
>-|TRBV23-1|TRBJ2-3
CASSQSILLYPQGLAADTQYF
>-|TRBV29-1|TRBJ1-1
CSVEDPGGRGAFF
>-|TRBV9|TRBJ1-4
CASSVRSGNEKLFF
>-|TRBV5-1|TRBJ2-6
CASTSLPYSGANVLTF
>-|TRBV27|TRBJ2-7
CASSLNTNYEQYF
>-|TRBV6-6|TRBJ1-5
CASSLTSGLGQPQHF
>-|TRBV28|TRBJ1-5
CASSSPRGSGNQPQHF
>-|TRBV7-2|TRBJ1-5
CASSLGGGQGNQPQHF
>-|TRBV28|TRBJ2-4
CASRQGTKNIQYF
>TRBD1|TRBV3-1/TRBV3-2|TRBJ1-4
CASSHNTGDNEKLFF
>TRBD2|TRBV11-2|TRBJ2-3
CASSWGVAGTGPDTQYF
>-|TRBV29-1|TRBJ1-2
CSVGGGSGRLSNYGYTF
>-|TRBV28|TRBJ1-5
CASSLGGARNQPQHF
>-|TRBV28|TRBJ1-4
CASSLYITNEKLFF
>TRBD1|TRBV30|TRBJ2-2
CAWIPGQATGELFF
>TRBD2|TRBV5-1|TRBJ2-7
CASSLIGTSGYEQYF
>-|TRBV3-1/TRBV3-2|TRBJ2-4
CASADSDVAKNIQYF
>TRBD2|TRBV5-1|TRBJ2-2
CASGSGRGTGELFF
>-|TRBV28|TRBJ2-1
CASRPSSYNEQFF
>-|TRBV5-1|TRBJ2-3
CASSSAGITDTQYF
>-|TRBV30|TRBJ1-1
CAWSVLGGYTEAFF
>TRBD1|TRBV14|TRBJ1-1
CASSRQGFRSGTEAFF
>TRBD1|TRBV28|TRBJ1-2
CASSLWTGSLYYGYTF
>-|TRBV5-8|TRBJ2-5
CASSLYRRETQYF
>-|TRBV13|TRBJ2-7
CASSMRQVTYEQYF
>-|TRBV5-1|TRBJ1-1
CASSLGESVTEAFF
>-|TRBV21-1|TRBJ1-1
CASSKAGGEGQAFF